The 10 T cell receptor beta chains below were found in one sample sequenced in a study of cytomegalovirus exposure and HLA in healthy donors. The primer mix had 60 Vbeta and 13 Jbeta primers. TCRdb's copy holds only in-frame clones and misses some; the assay was immunoSEQ multiplex PCR. The table includes about 57,000 clones, approximately 80% detected once. The sequenced sample consisted of PBMCs. Receptor source: a man aged 25 to 45 in good health and CMV-seronegative.

This chain uses TRBV7-8 with TRBJ2-3, with no clear D. Germline V gives CDR1 SGHVS, CDR2 FQNEAQ. There are 16 residues in the CDR3. Trimming stripped 4 bases from V and 0 bases from J, with 14 bases between. In nucleotides, the CDR3 is TGTGCCAGCAGCTGGTTTGGTAGCCGTAGCACAGATACGCAGTATTTT. Translating it yields CASSWFGSRSTDTQYF.

V is TRBV6-1 and J is TRBJ1-1, with a tentative D call TRBD1 (6 bases). The ends were cut back, 7 bases at V and 4 bases at J, with 13 bases in the middle. The V gene's germline CDR1 is MNHNS and CDR2 SASEGT. The CDR3 is 13 amino acids. The CDR3 DNA is TGTGCCAGCAACGAGGGGGAAGGCACTGAAGCTTTCTTT. Its translation is CASNEGEGTEAFF.

The chain combines TRBV18 with TRBJ1-1; unclear D gene. V lost 1 base and J 0 bases, leaving 15 bases between the germline ends. The CDR3 sequence is 17 residues long. Germline CDR1 reads KGHSH; CDR2 reads LQKENI. The CDR3 is CASSPRSGRSMNTEAFF. The CDR3 coding sequence is TGTGCCAGCTCACCACGGTCAGGAAGAAGCATGAACACTGAAGCTTTCTTT.

V is TRBV2 and J is TRBJ2-7; D unresolved. The V gene lost 2 bases and the J gene lost 0 bases, with 5 bases spanning the gap. The germline V gene encodes CDR1 SNHLY and CDR2 FYNNEI. This CDR3 is 13 amino acids long. Written as DNA, the CDR3 is TGTGCCAGCAGTGAACAGGACTCCTACGAGCAGTACTTC. Protein sequence: CASSEQDSYEQYF.

The rearrangement links TRBV5-1 to TRBJ1-2, with 7 bases identical to TRBD1. Trimming took 2 bases from V and 4 from J; bases not matched to a gene: 8. Germline V CDR1 and CDR2: SGHRS, YFSETQ. The CDR3 is 15 residues long. In DNA, the CDR3 is TGCGCCAGCAGCTTAGAGGGGGCCCTTTCCTATGGCTACACCTTC. Translated, it gives CASSLEGALSYGYTF. The entire variable domain, with the rest obtained from reference TRBV5-1 and TRBJ1-2, is as follows: KAGVTQTPRYLIKTRGQQVTLSCSPISGHRSVSWYQQTPGQGLQFLFEYFSETQRNKGNFPGRFSGRQFSNSRSEMNVSTLELGDSALYLCASSLEGALSYGYTFGSGTRLTVV.

The V gene is TRBV6-1, the J gene TRBJ2-5; D is perhaps TRBD2 (5 bases). The CDR3 covers 14 residues. CDR1 and CDR2 (germline): MNHNS, SASEGT. Trimming stripped 6 bases from V and 5 bases from J, with 16 bases between. The CDR3 nucleotides read TGTGCCAGCAGCCCGCTGGGAGCAATGGAGACCCAGTACTTC. It is translated as CASSPLGAMETQYF.

The chain is built from TRBV11-2 and TRBJ1-6, with a weak D call TRBD1 (5 bases). Germline assignment: CDR1 SGHAT and CDR2 FQNNGV. V gave up 1 base and J gave up 5 bases, with 9 bases separating them. The CDR3 is made up of 15 amino acids. This chain's CDR3 is CASSLVGVDNSPLHF. The CDR3 DNA reads as TGTGCCAGCAGCTTAGTAGGGGTGGATAATTCACCCCTCCACTTT.

Here the CDR3 DNA reads TGTGCCAGCAGCTCTGATCAGGTGGGGAGCAATGAGCAGTTCTTC. It translates to CASSSDQVGSNEQFF. The chain has TRBV5-4 and TRBJ2-1; tentative D call: TRBD2 (5 bases). Germline V gene data show CDR1 as SGHNT and CDR2 as YYREEE (reference sequence). The V end was cut by 3 bases, the J end by 6 bases, with 16 bases between. The CDR3 sequence is 15 residues long.

V and J are TRBV4-3 and TRBJ2-7, with D possibly TRBD2 on 5 matching bases. In germline, CDR1 is LGHNA, CDR2 YSLEER. The CDR3 totals 17 residues. V gave up 0 bases and J gave up 3 bases, with 18 bases separating them. The CDR3 sequence is CASSQEFSGGPRYEQYF. The CDR3 DNA is TGCGCCAGCAGCCAAGAATTTTCCGGAGGACCTCGCTACGAGCAGTACTTC.

The CDR3 loop is CASSLRPSGQSSYEQYF. The CDR3 DNA is TGCGCCAGCAGCTTGAGGCCCTCGGGACAGTCCTCCTACGAGCAGTACTTC. The chain couples TRBV5-1 to TRBJ2-7; TRBD1 matches 7 bases. The germline V gene has CDR1 SGHRS and CDR2 YFSETQ. The CDR3 length is 17 residues. With 1 base clipped from V and 0 bases from J, the junction kept 10 bases outside the gene matches.